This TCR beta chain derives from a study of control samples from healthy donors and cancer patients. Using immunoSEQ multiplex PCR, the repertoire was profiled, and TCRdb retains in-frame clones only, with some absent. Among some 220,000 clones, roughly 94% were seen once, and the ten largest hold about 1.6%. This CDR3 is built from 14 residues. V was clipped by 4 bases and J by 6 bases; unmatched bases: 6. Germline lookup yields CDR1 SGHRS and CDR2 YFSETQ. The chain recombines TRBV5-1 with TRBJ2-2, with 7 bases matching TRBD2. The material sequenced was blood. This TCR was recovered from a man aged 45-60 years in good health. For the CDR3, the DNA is TGCGCCAGCAGCCCGGGAGGCGGACCCGGGGAGCTGTTTTTT. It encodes CASSPGGGPGELFF.